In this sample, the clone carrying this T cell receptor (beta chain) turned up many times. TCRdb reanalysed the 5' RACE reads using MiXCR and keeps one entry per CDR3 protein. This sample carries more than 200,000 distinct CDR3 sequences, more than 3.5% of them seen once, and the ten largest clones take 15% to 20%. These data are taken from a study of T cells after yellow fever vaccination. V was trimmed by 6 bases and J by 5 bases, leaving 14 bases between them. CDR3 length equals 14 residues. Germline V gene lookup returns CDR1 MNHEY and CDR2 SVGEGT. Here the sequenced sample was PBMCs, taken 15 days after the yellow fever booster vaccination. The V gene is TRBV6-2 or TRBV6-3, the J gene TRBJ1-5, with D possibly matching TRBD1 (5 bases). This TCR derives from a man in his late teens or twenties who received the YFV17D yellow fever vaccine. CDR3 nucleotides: TGTGCCAGCAGGCGGACGCAGGGCCATCAGCCCCAGCATTTT. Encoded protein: CASRRTQGHQPQHF.